This T cell receptor beta chain was recovered during a study of blood T cell repertoires in COVID-19. The overall study: The samples span acute and convalescent COVID-19 from the United States, Italy and Spain. T cells, B-cell-depleted T cells, or PBMCs provided the cDNA or gDNA that served as material.

Methods used by the authors: Researchers report that nucleated cell counts were estimated from reference gene primer amplification. Using immunoSEQ multiplex PCR, the repertoire was profiled, and TCRdb retains in-frame clones only, with some absent. From that table come the V and J calls and clone size; the DNA was used to work out D and trimming. This sample has about 140,000 clones; around 80% occur once, and the top ten carry approximately 4.5%. Germline-derived CDR1 and CDR2 are LNHNV and YYDKDF (reference sequence). The CDR3 covers 15 residues. V was trimmed by 0 bases and J by 3 bases, leaving 10 bases between them.

The source is a woman older than 75 with active or convalescent COVID-19. The sample consisted of peripheral blood. The chain recombines TRBV15 with TRBJ2-3; no reliable D call. The CDR3 nucleotides are TGTGCCACCAGCAGAGATATCTCTAGTACAGATACGCAGTATTTT. Its protein product is CATSRDISSTDTQYF.